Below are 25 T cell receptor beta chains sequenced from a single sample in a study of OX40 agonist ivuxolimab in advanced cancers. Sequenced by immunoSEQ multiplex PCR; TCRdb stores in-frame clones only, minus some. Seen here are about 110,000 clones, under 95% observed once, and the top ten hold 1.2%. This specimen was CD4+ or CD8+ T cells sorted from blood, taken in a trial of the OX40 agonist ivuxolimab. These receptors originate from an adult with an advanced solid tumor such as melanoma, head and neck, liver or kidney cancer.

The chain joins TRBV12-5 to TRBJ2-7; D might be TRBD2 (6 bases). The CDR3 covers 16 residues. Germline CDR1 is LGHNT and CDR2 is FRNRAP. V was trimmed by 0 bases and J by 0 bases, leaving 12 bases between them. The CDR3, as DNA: TGTGCTAGTGGTTTGGTACTCGGAGGGAGCTCCTACGAGCAGTACTTC. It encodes CASGLVLGGSSYEQYF.

The CDR3 sequence: CASRLEGPTRGTGNRSDEKLFF. CDR3 coding DNA: TGTGCAAGTCGCTTAGAGGGACCTACACGAGGGACAGGGAATCGCTCGGATGAAAAACTGTTTTTT. V usage is TRBV12-2 and J usage is TRBJ1-4; the table's D call TRBD1 went unverified against the DNA. TRBV12-2 is marked as a pseudogene. This CDR3 is 22 amino acids long.

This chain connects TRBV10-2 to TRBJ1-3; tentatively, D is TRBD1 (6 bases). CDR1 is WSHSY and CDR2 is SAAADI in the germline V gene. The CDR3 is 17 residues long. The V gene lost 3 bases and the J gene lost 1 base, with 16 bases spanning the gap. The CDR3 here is CASSEYQGGGSGNTIYF. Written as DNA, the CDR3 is TGCGCCAGCAGTGAATATCAGGGAGGGGGTTCTGGAAACACCATATATTTT.

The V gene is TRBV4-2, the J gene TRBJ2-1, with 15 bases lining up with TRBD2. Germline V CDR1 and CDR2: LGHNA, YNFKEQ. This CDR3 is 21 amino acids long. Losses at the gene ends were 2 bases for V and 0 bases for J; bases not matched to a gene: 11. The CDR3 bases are TGTGCCAGCAGCCAATTTCCTCCGGGACTAGCGGGAGGCAGCTCCTACAATGAGCAGTTCTTC. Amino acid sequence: CASSQFPPGLAGGSSYNEQFF.

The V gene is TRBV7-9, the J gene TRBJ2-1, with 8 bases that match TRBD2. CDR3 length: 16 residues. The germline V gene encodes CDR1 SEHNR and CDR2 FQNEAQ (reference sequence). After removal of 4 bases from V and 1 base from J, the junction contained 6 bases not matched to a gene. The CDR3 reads CASSSSAGGSYNEQFF. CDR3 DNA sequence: TGTGCCAGCAGCTCGTCGGCGGGAGGATCCTACAATGAGCAGTTCTTC.

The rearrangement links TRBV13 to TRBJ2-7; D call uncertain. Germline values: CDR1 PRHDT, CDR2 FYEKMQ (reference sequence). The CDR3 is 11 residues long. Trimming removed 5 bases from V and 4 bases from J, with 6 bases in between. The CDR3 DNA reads TGTGCCAGCAGCCACCTGTACGAGCAGTACTTC. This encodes CASSHLYEQYF.

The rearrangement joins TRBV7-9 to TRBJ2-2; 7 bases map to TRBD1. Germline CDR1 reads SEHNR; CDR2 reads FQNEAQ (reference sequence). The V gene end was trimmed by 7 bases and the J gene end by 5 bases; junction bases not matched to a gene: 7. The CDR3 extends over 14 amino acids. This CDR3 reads CASTPGQLTGELFF. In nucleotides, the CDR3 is TGTGCCAGCACCCCGGGACAGCTTACCGGGGAGCTGTTTTTT.

The chain's CDR3 is CASSPQQGADGYTF. CDR3 DNA sequence: TGTGCCAGCAGCCCTCAACAGGGGGCGGATGGCTACACCTTC. V usage is TRBV7-8 and J usage is TRBJ1-2; TRBD1 agrees at 9 bases. Germline trimming cut 5 bases from V and 6 bases from J; bases unmatched to any gene: 7. The CDR3 loop spans 14 amino acids. Germline CDR1 reads SGHVS; CDR2 reads FQNEAQ.

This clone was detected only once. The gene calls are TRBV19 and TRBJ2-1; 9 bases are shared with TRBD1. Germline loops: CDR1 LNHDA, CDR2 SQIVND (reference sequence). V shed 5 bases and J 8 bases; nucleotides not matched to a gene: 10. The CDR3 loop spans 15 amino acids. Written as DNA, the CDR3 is TGTGCCAGTAGTGGTCGACAGGGGGTCCTACATGAGCAGTTCTTC. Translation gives CASSGRQGVLHEQFF.

As DNA, the CDR3 is TGTGCCAGCAGTGCAGGGGGCGACACCGGGGAGCTGTTTTTT. Amino acid sequence: CASSAGGDTGELFF. The chain recombines TRBV25-1 with TRBJ2-2, with 8 positions matching TRBD1. With V trimmed by 4 bases and J by 3 bases, 1 base remained unmatched. Germline V gene sequence: CDR1 MGHDK, CDR2 SYGVNS. This CDR3 has 14 amino acids.

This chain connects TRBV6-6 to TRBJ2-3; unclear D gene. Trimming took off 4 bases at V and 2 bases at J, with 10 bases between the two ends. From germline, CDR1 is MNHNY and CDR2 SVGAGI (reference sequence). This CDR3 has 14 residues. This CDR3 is CASSFSTPTDTQYF. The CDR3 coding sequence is TGTGCCAGCAGTTTCTCGACTCCCACAGATACGCAGTATTTT.

The CDR3 sequence is CASSGTLRPYNEQFF. The DNA of the CDR3 is TGTGCCAGCTCCGGGACTCTGCGCCCCTACAATGAGCAGTTCTTC. V and J are TRBV5-4 and TRBJ2-1; D may be TRBD2 (6 bases). V was shortened by 7 bases and J by 2 bases, with 16 bases between the two germline ends. CDR1 SGHNT and CDR2 YYREEE come from the germline V gene (reference sequence). The CDR3 runs to 15 residues.

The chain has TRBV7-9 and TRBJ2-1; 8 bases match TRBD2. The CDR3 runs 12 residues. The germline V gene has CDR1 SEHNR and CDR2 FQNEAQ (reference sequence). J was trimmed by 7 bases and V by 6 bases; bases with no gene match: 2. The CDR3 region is CASRRLANEQFF. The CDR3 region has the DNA TGTGCCAGCAGGAGACTAGCGAATGAGCAGTTCTTC.

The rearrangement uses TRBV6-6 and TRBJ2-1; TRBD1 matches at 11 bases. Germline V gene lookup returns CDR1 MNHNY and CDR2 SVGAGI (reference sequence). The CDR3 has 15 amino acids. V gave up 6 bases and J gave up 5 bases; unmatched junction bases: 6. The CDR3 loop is CASRTGQGANNEQFF. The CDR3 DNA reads TGTGCCAGCAGGACCGGACAGGGGGCAAACAATGAGCAGTTCTTC.

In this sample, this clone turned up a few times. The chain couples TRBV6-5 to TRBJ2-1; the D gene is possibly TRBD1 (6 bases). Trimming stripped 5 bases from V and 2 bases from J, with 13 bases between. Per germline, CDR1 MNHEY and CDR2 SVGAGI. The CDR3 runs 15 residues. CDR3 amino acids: CASSASGQTYNEQFF. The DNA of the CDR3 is TGTGCCAGCAGTGCTTCGGGACAAACCTACAATGAGCAGTTCTTC.

Here the CDR3 DNA reads TGTGCCAGCAGCTTAGAGGGGGCGAGGGAGCAGTACTTC. Amino acid sequence: CASSLEGAREQYF. The chain links TRBV7-2 to TRBJ2-7; 7 nucleotides match TRBD1. In germline, CDR1 is SGHTA, CDR2 FQGNSA. The J segment lost 7 bases and the V segment lost 1 base, leaving 4 bases of the junction unmatched. The CDR3 length is 13 residues.

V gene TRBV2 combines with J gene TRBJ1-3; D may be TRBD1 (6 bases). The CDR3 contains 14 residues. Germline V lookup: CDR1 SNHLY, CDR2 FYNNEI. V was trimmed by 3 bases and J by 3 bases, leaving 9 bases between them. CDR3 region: CASSEARGGNTIYF. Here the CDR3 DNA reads TGTGCCAGCAGTGAGGCCAGGGGTGGAAACACCATATATTTT.

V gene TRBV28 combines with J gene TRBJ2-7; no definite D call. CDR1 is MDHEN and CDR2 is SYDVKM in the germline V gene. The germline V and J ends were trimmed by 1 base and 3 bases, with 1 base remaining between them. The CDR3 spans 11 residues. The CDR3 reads CASSLFYEQYF. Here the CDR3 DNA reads TGTGCCAGCAGTTTATTCTACGAGCAGTACTTC. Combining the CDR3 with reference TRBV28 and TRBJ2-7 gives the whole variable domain DVKVTQSSRYLVKRTGEKVFLECVQDMDHENMFWYRQDPGLGLRLIYFSYDVKMKEKGDIPEGYSVSREKKERFSLILESASTNQTSMYLCASSLFYEQYFGPGTRLTVT.

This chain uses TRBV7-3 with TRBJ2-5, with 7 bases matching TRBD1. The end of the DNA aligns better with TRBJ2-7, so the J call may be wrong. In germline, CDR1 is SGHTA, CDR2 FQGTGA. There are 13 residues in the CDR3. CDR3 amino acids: CASSSTGSYEQYF. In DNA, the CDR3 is TGTGCCAGCAGCTCGACAGGGTCTTACGAGCAGTACTTC.

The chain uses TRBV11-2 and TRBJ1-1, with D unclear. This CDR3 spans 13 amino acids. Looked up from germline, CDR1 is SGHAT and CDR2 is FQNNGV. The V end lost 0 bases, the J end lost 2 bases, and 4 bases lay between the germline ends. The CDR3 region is CASSLEYNTEAFF. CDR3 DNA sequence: TGTGCCAGCAGCTTAGAATATAACACTGAAGCTTTCTTT.

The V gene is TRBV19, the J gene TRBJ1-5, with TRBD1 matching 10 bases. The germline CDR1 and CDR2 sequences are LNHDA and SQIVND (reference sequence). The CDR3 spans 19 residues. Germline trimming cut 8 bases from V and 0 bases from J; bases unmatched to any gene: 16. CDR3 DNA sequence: TGTGCCAGTTCTCAGAGAGCAGGGACAGGGGAATATAGCAATCAGCCCCAGCATTTT. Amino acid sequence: CASSQRAGTGEYSNQPQHF.

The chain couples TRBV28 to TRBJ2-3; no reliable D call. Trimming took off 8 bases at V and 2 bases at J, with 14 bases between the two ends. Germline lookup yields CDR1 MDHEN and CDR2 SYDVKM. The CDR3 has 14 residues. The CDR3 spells CASVSLAPTDTQYF. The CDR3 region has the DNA TGTGCCAGCGTTTCCTTGGCCCCCACAGATACGCAGTATTTT.

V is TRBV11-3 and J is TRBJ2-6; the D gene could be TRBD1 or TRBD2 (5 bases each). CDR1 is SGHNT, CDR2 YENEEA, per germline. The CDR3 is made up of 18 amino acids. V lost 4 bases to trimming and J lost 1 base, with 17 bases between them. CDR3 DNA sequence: TGTGCCAGCAGCTCCAGGGCCGGGACGCCTTCTGGGGCCAACGTCCTGACTTTC. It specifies CASSSRAGTPSGANVLTF.

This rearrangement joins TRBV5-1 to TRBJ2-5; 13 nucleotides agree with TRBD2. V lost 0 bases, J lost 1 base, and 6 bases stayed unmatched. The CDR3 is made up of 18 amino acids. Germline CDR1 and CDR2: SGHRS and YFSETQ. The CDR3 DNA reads TGCGCCAGCAGCTTGGTTACTAGCGGGAGGGCTTTCCAAGAGACCCAGTACTTC. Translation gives CASSLVTSGRAFQETQYF.

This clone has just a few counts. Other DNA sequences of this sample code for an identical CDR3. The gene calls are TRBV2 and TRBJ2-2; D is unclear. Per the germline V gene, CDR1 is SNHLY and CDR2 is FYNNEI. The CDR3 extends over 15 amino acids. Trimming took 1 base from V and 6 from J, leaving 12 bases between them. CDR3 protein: CASSEGAVAPGELFF. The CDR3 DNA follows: TGTGCCAGCAGTGAAGGGGCCGTTGCCCCCGGGGAGCTGTTTTTT.